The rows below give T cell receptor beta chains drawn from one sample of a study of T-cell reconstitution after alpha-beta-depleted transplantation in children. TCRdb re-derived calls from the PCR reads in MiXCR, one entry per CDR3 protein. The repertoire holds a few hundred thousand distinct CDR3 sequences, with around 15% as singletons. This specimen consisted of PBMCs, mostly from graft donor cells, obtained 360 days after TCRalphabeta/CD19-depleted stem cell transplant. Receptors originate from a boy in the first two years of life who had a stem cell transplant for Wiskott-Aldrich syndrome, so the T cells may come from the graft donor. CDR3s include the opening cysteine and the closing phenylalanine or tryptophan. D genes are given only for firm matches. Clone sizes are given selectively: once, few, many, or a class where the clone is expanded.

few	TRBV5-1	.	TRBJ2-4	CASREQAGGNIQYF	TGCGCCAGCAGAGAACAGGCTGGGGGGAACATTCAGTACTTC
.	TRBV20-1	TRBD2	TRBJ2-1	CSAPTPLSAGRSYNEQFF	TGCAGTGCTCCTACCCCTCTTTCAGCGGGGCGCTCCTACAATGAGCAGTTCTTC
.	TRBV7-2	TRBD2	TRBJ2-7	CASSLGGLGRREQYF	TGTGCCAGCAGCTTAGGTGGACTAGGCCGTAGGGAGCAGTACTTC
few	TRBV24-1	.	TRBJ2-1	CATGMGPYNEQFF	TGTGCCACCGGGATGGGACCTTACAATGAGCAGTTCTTC
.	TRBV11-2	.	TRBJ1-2	CASSLRPAYGYTF	TGTGCCAGCAGCTTAAGGCCCGCCTATGGCTACACCTTC
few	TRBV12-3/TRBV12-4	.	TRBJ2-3	CASSPIPGWRTDTQYF	TGTGCCAGCAGTCCCATTCCAGGGTGGCGCACAGATACGCAGTATTTT
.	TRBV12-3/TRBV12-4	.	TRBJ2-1	CASSLAGSSKPYNEQFF	TGTGCCAGCAGTTTAGCGGGGTCTAGCAAACCCTACAATGAGCAGTTCTTC
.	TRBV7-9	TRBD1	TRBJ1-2	CASSLPWLGTDYGYTF	TGTGCCAGCAGCTTGCCCTGGCTCGGGACAGACTATGGCTACACCTTC
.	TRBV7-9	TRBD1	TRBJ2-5	CASSPARQGWETQYF	TGTGCCAGCAGCCCCGCTCGACAGGGTTGGGAGACCCAGTACTTC
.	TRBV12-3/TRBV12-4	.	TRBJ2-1	CASSLGRTISSYNEQFF	TGTGCCAGCAGTTTAGGTCGGACTATTAGCTCCTACAATGAGCAGTTCTTC
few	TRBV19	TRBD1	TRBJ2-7	CASSRTGHEQYF	TGTGCCAGTAGTAGGACAGGCCACGAGCAGTACTTC
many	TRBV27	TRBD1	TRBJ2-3	CASSPRGTGTPYTQYF	TGTGCCAGCAGCCCTAGAGGGACAGGCACTCCGTATACGCAGTATTTT
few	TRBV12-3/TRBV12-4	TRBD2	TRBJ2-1	CASSFLAGEAYNEQFF	TGTGCCAGCAGTTTCCTTGCGGGAGAGGCCTACAATGAGCAGTTCTTC
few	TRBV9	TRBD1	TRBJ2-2	CASSVSGQGNTGELFF	TGTGCCAGCAGCGTCAGCGGACAGGGTAACACCGGGGAGCTGTTTTTT
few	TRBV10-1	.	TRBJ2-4	CASSDQGLLAKNIQYF	TGCGCCAGCAGTGACCAGGGTCTTTTAGCCAAAAACATTCAGTACTTC
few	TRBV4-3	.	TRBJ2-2	CASSQDIWRGMWFGELFF	TGCGCCAGCAGCCAAGATATCTGGAGGGGAATGTGGTTTGGGGAGCTGTTTTTT
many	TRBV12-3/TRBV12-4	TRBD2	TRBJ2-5	CASSLPGLAAIGAQYF	TGTGCCAGCAGCCTCCCGGGACTAGCGGCAATCGGGGCCCAGTACTTC
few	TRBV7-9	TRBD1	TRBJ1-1	CASSLRGPGTEAFF	TGTGCCAGCAGCTTGAGGGGGCCAGGGACTGAAGCTTTCTTT
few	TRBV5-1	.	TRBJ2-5	CASSPAITGLQETQYF	TGCGCCAGCAGCCCTGCCATTACCGGGCTCCAAGAGACCCAGTACTTC
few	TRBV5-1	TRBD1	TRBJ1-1	CASSLWGQGNTEAFF	TGCGCCAGCAGCCTATGGGGACAGGGGAACACTGAAGCTTTCTTT
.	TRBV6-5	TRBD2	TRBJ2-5	CASSYWGGETQYF	TGTGCCAGCAGTTATTGGGGGGGAGAGACCCAGTACTTC
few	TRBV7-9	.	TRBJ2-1	CASSLWGALYNEQFF	TGTGCCAGCAGCTTATGGGGGGCCCTCTACAATGAGCAGTTCTTC
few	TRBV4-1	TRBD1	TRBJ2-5	CASSQGWTGRLNQETQYF	TGCGCCAGCAGCCAAGGCTGGACAGGGCGACTAAACCAAGAGACCCAGTACTTC
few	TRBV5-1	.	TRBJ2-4	CASSLDSRGKNIQYF	TGCGCCAGCAGCTTGGATTCCAGGGGCAAAAACATTCAGTACTTC
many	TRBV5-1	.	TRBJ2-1	CASSLLSGSEQFF	TGCGCCAGCAGCTTGCTTTCAGGGTCTGAGCAGTTCTTC
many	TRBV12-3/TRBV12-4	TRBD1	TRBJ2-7	CASSQGAYEQYF	TGTGCCAGCAGCCAGGGGGCCTACGAGCAGTACTTC
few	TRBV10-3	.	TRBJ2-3	CAISEPGRRGSFTQYF	TGTGCCATCAGTGAACCGGGACGCCGAGGCTCCTTTACGCAGTATTTT
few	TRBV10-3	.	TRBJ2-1	CAISVGGAYNEQFF	TGTGCCATCAGTGTTGGAGGGGCCTACAATGAGCAGTTCTTC
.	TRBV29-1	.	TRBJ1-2	CSVELGYGYTF	TGCAGCGTTGAGTTGGGTTATGGCTACACCTTC
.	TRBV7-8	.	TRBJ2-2	CASSPTVEKGGNTGELFF	TGTGCCAGCAGCCCGACCGTTGAAAAGGGGGGAAACACCGGGGAGCTGTTTTTT
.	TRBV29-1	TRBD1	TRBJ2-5	CSVGRTGNMKTGQETQYF	TGCAGCGTTGGGAGGACAGGGAATATGAAGACGGGCCAAGAGACCCAGTACTTC
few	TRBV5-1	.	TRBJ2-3	CASSLGRSFPTDTQYF	TGCGCCAGCAGCTTGGGGCGCAGTTTCCCCACAGATACGCAGTATTTT
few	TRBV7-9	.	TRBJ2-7	CASSLKGIHEQYF	TGTGCCAGCAGCTTAAAGGGGATCCACGAGCAGTACTTC
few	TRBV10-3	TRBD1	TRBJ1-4	CAISSGQPNEKLFF	TGTGCCATCAGTTCGGGACAGCCTAATGAAAAACTGTTTTTT
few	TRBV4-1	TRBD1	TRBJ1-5	CASSQGGDRDEPQHF	TGCGCCAGCAGCCAAGGGGGGGACAGGGATGAGCCCCAGCATTTT
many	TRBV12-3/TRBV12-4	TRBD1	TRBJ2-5	CASSKTGPEETQYF	TGTGCCAGCAGTAAGACAGGGCCCGAGGAGACCCAGTACTTC
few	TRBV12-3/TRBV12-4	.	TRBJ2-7	CASSPPGRLTSDYEQYF	TGTGCCAGCAGTCCACCGGGACGCCTAACTTCCGACTACGAGCAGTACTTC
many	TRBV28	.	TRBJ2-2	CASSLTGTLPGELFF	TGTGCCAGCAGTTTAACCGGGACTCTCCCCGGGGAGCTGTTTTTT
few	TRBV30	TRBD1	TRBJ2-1	CAWSAGTGDYNEQFF	TGTGCCTGGAGTGCCGGGACAGGAGACTACAATGAGCAGTTCTTC
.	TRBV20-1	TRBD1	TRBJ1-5	CSARDREQPQHF	TGCAGTGCACGGGACAGGGAGCAGCCCCAGCATTTT
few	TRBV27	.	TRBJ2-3	CASSPTPRDTDTQYF	TGTGCCAGCAGTCCCACCCCCCGGGACACAGATACGCAGTATTTT
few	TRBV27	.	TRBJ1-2	CASSSLGGWNYGYTF	TGTGCCAGCAGTTCCTTGGGAGGCTGGAACTATGGCTACACCTTC
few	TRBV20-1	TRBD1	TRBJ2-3	CSASRTGGWADTQYF	TGCAGTGCTAGTCGGACAGGGGGATGGGCAGATACGCAGTATTTT
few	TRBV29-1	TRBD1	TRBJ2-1	CSVAQGNEQFF	TGCAGCGTTGCACAGGGGAATGAGCAGTTCTTC
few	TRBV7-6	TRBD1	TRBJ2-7	CASSLVPGQGSYEQYF	TGTGCCAGCAGCTTAGTGCCGGGACAGGGGTCCTACGAGCAGTACTTC
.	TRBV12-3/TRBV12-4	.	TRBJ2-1	CASTQTANEQFF	TGTGCCAGCACGCAAACCGCAAATGAGCAGTTCTTC
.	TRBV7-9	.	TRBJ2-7	CASSLGGVGSYEQYF	TGTGCCAGCAGCCTAGGGGGAGTAGGATCCTACGAGCAGTACTTC
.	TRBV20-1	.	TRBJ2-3	CSASLGGQDTQYF	TGCAGTGCCAGCCTGGGGGGGCAAGATACGCAGTATTTT
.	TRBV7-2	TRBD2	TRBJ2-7	CASSLAFLGTSGYEQYF	TGTGCCAGCAGCTTAGCCTTCCTGGGGACTAGCGGCTACGAGCAGTACTTC
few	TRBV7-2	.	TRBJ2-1	CASSRGHYNEQFF	TGTGCCAGCAGCCGGGGACACTACAATGAGCAGTTCTTC
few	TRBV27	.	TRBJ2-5	CASSFRRGETQYF	TGTGCCAGCAGTTTCCGCAGGGGAGAGACCCAGTACTTC
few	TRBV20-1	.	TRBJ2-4	CSARDGAQGYIQYF	TGCAGTGCTAGAGATGGGGCGCAGGGTTACATTCAGTACTTC
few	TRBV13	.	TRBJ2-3	CASSLVSGTSTDTQYF	TGTGCCAGCAGCTTAGTGTCAGGGACTAGCACAGATACGCAGTATTTT
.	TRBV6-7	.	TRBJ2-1	CASTPPGLAYNEQFF	TGTGCCAGCACCCCACCGGGACTGGCCTACAATGAGCAGTTCTTC
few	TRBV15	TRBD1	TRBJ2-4	CATSRDRGQEVLAKNIQYF	TGTGCCACCAGCAGAGATCGGGGACAGGAAGTACTAGCCAAAAACATTCAGTACTTC
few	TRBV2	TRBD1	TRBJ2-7	CASNRDRALEQYF	TGTGCCAGCAACCGGGACAGGGCTCTCGAGCAGTACTTC
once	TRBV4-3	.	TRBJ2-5	CASSRTQGVGETQYF	TGCGCCAGCAGCCGAACGCAAGGGGTTGGGGAGACCCAGTACTTC
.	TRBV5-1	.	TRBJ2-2	CASSLDRINTGELFF	TGCGCCAGCAGCTTGGACAGAATTAACACCGGGGAGCTGTTTTTT
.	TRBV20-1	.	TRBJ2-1	CSARDQAQVPIYNEQFF	TGCAGTGCTAGAGATCAAGCGCAGGTCCCTATCTACAATGAGCAGTTCTTC
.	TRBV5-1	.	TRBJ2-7	CASSFRDTGSNEQYF	TGCGCCAGCAGCTTCCGCGACACGGGGAGTAATGAGCAGTACTTC